This T cell receptor beta chain stems from a study of blood T cells in healthy people across ages. This clonotype was counted between two and nine times. A sample-barcoded 5' primer and a J-beta primer mix were used in a second PCR of about 6 to 11 cycles. From the 5' RACE reads, TCRdb called clonotypes with MiXCR, one entry per CDR3 protein. The sample shows 450,000 to 700,000 distinct CDR3 sequences, 27% of them seen only once. Germline CDR1 KGHSH, CDR2 LQKENI. This CDR3 comprises 13 residues. The germline V and J ends were trimmed by 3 bases and 6 bases, with 11 bases remaining between them. Sequenced: blood. The rearrangement joins TRBV18 to TRBJ1-1, with D perhaps matching TRBD1 (5 bases). This TCR was sampled from a woman in her seventies in good health. The CDR3, as DNA: TGTGCCAGCTCACCGACGGAGGGGTCTGAAGCTTTCTTT. It encodes CASSPTEGSEAFF.